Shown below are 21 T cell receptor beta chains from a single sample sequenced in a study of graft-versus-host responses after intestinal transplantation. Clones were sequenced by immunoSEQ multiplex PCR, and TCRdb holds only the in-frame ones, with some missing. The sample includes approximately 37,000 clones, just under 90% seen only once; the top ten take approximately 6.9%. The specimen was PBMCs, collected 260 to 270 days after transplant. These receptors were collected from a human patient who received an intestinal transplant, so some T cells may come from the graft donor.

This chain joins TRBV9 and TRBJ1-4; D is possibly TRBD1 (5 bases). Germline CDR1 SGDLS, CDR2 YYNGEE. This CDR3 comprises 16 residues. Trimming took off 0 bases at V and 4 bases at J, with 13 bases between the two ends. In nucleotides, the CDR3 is TGTGCCAGCAGCGTAGGAAGGGGAGGGCTTAATGAAAAACTGTTTTTT. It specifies CASSVGRGGLNEKLFF.

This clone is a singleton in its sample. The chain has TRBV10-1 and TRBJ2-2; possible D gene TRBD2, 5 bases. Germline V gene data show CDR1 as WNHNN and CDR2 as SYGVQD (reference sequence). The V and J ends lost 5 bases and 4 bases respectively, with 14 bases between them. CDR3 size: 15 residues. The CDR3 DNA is TGCGCCAGCAGTCCCGAGGGTGAGAGCACCGGGGAGCTGTTTTTT. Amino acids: CASSPEGESTGELFF.

The chain's CDR3 is CASSVPLGLNTEAFF. CDR3 nucleotide sequence: TGTGCCAGCAGTGTACCCCTAGGACTTAACACTGAAGCTTTCTTT. The genes are TRBV6-1 and TRBJ1-1; D call uncertain. Per the germline V gene, CDR1 is MNHNS and CDR2 is SASEGT. The CDR3 is 15 residues long. V lost 4 bases and J 2 bases, leaving 14 bases between the germline ends.

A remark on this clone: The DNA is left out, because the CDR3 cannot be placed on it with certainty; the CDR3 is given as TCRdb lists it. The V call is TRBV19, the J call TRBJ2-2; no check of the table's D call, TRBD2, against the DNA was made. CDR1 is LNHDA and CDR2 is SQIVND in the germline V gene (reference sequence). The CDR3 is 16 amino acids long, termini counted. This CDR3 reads CASILAGGPNTGELFF.

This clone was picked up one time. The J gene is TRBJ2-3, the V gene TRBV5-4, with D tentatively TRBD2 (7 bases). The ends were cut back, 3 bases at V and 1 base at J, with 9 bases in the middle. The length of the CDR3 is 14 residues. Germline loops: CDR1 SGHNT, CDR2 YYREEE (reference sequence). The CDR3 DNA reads TGTGCCAGCAGCTCCGGGGGGCGCACAGATACGCAGTATTTT. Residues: CASSSGGRTDTQYF. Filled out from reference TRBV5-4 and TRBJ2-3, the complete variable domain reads ETGVTQSPTHLIKTRGQQVTLRCSSQSGHNTVSWYQQALGQGPQFIFQYYREEENGRGNFPPRFSGLQFPNYSSELNVNALELDDSALYLCASSSGGRTDTQYFGPGTRLTVL.

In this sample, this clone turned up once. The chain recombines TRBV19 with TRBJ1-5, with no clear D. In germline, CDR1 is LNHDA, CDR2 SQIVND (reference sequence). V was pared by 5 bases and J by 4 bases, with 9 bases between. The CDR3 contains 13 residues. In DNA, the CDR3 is TGTGCCAGTAGTCCGGAAATAAATCAGCCCCAGCATTTT. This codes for CASSPEINQPQHF.

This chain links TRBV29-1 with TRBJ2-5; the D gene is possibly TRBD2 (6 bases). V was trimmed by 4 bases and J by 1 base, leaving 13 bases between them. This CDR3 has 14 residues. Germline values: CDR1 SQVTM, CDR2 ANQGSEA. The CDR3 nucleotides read TGCAGCGTTGTGGGGCCCGGGGGCCAAGAGACCCAGTACTTC. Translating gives CSVVGPGGQETQYF.

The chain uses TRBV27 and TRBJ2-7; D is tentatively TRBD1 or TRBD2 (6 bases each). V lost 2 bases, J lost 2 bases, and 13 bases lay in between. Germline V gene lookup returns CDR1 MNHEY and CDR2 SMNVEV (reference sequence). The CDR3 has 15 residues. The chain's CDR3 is CASSLQGGGPYEQYF. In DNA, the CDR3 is TGTGCCAGCAGTTTACAAGGGGGAGGACCCTACGAGCAGTACTTC.

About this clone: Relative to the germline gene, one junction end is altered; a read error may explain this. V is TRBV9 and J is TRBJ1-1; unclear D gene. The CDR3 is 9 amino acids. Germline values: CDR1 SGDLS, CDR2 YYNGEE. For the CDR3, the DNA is TGTGCCAGCAGCCCCCCAGTCTATTTT. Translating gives CASSPPVYF.

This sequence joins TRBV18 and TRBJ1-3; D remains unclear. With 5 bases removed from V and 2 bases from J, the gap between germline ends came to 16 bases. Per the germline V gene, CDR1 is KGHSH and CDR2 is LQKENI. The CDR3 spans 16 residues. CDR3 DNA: TGTGCCAGCTCAGCCCCAGGTGAAAGCACTGGAAACACCATATATTTT. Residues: CASSAPGESTGNTIYF. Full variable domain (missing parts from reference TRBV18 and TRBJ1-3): NAGVMQNPRHLVRRRGQEARLRCSPMKGHSHVYWYRQLPEEGLKFMVYLQKENIIDESGMPKERFSAEFPKEGPSILRIQQVVRGDSAAYFCASSAPGESTGNTIYFGEGSWLTVV.

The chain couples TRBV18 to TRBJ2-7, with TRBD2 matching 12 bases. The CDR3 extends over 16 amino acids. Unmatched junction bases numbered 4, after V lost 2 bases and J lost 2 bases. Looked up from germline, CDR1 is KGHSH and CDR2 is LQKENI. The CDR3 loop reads CASSPMTSGGPYEQYF. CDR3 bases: TGTGCCAGCTCACCAATGACTAGCGGGGGCCCCTACGAGCAGTACTTC. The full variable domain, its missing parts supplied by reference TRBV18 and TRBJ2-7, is NAGVMQNPRHLVRRRGQEARLRCSPMKGHSHVYWYRQLPEEGLKFMVYLQKENIIDESGMPKERFSAEFPKEGPSILRIQQVVRGDSAAYFCASSPMTSGGPYEQYFGPGTRLTVT.

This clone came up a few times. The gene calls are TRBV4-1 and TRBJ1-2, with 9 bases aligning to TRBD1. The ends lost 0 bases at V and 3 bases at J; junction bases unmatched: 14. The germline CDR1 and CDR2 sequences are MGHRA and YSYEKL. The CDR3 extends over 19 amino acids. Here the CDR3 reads CASSQDWGQGVRFDYGYTF. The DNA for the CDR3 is TGCGCCAGCAGCCAAGATTGGGGACAGGGAGTCAGGTTCGACTATGGCTACACCTTC.

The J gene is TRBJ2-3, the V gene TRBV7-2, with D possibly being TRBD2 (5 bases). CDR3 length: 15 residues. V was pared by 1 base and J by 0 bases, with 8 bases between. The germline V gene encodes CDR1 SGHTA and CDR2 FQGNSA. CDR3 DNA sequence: TGTGCCAGCAGCTTAGGGTTAGCGAGCACAGATACGCAGTATTTT. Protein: CASSLGLASTDTQYF.

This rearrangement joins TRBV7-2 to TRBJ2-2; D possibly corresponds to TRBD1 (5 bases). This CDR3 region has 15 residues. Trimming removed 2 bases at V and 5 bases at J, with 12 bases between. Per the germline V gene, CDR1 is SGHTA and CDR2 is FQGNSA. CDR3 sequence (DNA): TGTGCCAGCAGCTTATACAGGACGACAACCGGGGAGCTGTTTTTT. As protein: CASSLYRTTTGELFF.

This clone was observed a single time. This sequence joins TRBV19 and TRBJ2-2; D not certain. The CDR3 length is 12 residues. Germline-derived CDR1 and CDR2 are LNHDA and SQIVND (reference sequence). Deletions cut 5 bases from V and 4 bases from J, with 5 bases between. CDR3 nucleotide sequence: TGTGCCAGTAGTTTGATCACCGGGGAGCTGTTTTTT. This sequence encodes CASSLITGELFF.

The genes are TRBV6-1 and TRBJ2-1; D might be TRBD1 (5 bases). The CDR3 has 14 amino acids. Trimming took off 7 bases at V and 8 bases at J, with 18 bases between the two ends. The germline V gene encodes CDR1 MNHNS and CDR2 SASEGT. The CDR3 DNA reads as TGTGCCAGCACCGGACGCAATTGGGGCTATGAGCAGTTCTTC. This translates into CASTGRNWGYEQFF.

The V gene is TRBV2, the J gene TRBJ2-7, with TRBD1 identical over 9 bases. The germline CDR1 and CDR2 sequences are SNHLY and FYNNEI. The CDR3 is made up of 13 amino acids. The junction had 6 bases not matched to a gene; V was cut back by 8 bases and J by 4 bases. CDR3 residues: CASLRDREYEQYF. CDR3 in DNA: TGTGCCAGCTTGAGGGACAGGGAATACGAGCAGTACTTC.

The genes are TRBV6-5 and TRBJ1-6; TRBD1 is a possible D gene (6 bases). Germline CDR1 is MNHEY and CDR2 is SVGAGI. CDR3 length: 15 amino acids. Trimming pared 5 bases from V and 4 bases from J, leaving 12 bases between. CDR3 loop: CASSPLTGYNSPLHF. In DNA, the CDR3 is TGTGCCAGCAGTCCCCTGACAGGATATAATTCACCCCTCCACTTT.

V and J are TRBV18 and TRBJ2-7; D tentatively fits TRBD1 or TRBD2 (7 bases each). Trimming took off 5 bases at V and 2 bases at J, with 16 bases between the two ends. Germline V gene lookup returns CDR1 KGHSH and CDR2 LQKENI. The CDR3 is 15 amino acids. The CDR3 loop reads CASSTGGDSTYEQYF. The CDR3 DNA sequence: TGTGCCAGCTCAACTGGGGGGGACAGTACCTACGAGCAGTACTTC. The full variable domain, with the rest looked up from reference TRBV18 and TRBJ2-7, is NAGVMQNPRHLVRRRGQEARLRCSPMKGHSHVYWYRQLPEEGLKFMVYLQKENIIDESGMPKERFSAEFPKEGPSILRIQQVVRGDSAAYFCASSTGGDSTYEQYFGPGTRLTVT.

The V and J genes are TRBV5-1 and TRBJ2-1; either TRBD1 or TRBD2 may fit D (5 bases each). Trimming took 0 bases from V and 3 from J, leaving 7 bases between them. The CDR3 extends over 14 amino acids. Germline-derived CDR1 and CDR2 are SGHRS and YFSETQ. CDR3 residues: CASSLGDGYNEQFF. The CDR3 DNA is TGCGCCAGCAGCTTGGGGGACGGCTACAATGAGCAGTTCTTC.

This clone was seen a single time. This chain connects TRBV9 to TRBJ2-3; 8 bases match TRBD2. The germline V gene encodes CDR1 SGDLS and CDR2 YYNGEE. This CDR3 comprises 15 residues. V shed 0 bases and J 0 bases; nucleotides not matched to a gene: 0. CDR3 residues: CASSVASGSTDTQYF. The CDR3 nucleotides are TGTGCCAGCAGCGTAGCTAGCGGGAGCACAGATACGCAGTATTTT.